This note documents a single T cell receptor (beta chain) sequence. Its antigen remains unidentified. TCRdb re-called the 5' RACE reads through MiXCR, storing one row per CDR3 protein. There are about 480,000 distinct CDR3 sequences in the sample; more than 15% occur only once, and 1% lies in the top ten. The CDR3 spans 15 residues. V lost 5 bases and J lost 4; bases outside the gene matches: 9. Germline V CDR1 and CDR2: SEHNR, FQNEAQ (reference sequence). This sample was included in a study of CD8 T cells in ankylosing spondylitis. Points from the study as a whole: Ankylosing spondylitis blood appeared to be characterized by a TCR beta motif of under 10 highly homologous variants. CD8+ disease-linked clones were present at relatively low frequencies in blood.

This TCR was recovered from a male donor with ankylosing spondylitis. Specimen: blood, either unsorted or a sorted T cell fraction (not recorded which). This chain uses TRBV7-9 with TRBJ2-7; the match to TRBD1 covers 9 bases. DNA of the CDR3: TGTGCCAGCAGCGACGCCGGACAGGGGACTTACGAGCAGTACTTC. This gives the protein CASSDAGQGTYEQYF. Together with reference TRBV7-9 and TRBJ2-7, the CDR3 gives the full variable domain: DTGVSQNPRHKITKRGQNVTFRCDPISEHNRLYWYRQTLGQGPEFLTYFQNEAQLEKSRLLSDRFSAERPKGSFSTLEIQRTEQGDSAMYLCASSDAGQGTYEQYFGPGTRLTVT.